The 20 T cell receptor beta chains listed next were all sequenced from one sample in a study of shared T cell receptors in the human thymus. The method was immunoSEQ multiplex PCR; TCRdb's version includes in-frame clones alone and lacks a portion of them. The table has 55,000 to 80,000 clones, roughly 96% seen once. Input material: thymocytes. The receptor set was obtained from a human donor.

The gene calls are TRBV28 and TRBJ1-2, with a weak D call TRBD1 (6 bases). V was pared by 4 bases and J by 8 bases, with 20 bases between. In germline, CDR1 is MDHEN, CDR2 SYDVKM. This CDR3 is built from 15 residues. In DNA, the CDR3 is TGTGCCAGCAGTTACCCACATAACAGGGTAGGAGGCTACACCTTC. Protein: CASSYPHNRVGGYTF.

V and J are TRBV4-1 and TRBJ2-7; D may be TRBD1 (6 bases). V was pared by 0 bases and J by 1 base, with 19 bases between. The CDR3 contains 18 residues. The germline V gene has CDR1 MGHRA and CDR2 YSYEKL. CDR3 protein: CASSQDLERGTESYEQYF. DNA for the CDR3: TGCGCCAGCAGCCAAGATTTGGAAAGGGGGACGGAGTCCTACGAGCAGTACTTC.

This clone was detected only once. This rearrangement joins TRBV7-9 to TRBJ2-3, with 9 bases matching TRBD1. This CDR3 contains 17 residues. In germline, CDR1 is SEHNR, CDR2 FQNEAQ (reference sequence). Trimming cost V 5 bases and J 5 bases; bases outside gene matches: 14. The CDR3 region has the DNA TGTGCCAGCAGCCCCTCCATCCCACGGGGACAGGGAGATACGCAGTATTTT. Its translation is CASSPSIPRGQGDTQYF.

The chain recombines TRBV2 with TRBJ2-7, with a tentative D call TRBD1 (6 bases). This CDR3 has 15 residues. The germline V gene encodes CDR1 SNHLY and CDR2 FYNNEI. Trimming pared 6 bases from V and 3 bases from J, leaving 18 bases between. CDR3 sequence: CASRSQGGNYYEQYF. The DNA for the CDR3 is TGTGCCAGCAGATCACAGGGCGGCAATTACTACGAGCAGTACTTC.

On this clone itself: A read error may account for a junction end that differs from germline. This chain connects TRBV4-3 to TRBJ2-1; 7 bases line up with TRBD2. CDR1 is LGHNA, CDR2 YSLEER, per germline. The CDR3 runs 18 residues. CDR3 in DNA: TGCGCCAGCAGCCAACGGGGGGAGTGGAGTAACGCCTCCAATGGGCAGTTCTTC. This codes for CASSQRGEWSNASNGQFF.

V usage is TRBV6-4 and J usage is TRBJ1-1; D unclear. The germline gives CDR1 MRHNA, CDR2 SNTAGT. The CDR3 is 12 amino acids. With 3 bases removed from V and 5 bases from J, the gap between germline ends came to 7 bases. Here the CDR3 DNA reads TGTGCCAGCAGTGAAGTGATTACTGAAGCTTTCTTT. It codes for CASSEVITEAFF.

This sequence joins TRBV28 and TRBJ2-7; D may correspond to TRBD1 or TRBD2 (5 bases each). V was shortened by 6 bases and J by 13 bases, with 22 bases between the two germline ends. Germline assignment: CDR1 MDHEN and CDR2 SYDVKM. The CDR3 has 13 amino acids. The CDR3 sequence is CASRGRFRVSHYF. In DNA, the CDR3 is TGTGCCAGCAGGGGACGTTTCAGGGTCTCACACTACTTC.

The gene calls are TRBV5-6 and TRBJ2-2, with 12 bases matching TRBD1. Germline V gene sequence: CDR1 SGHDT, CDR2 YYEEEE. The CDR3 covers 18 residues. With V trimmed by 4 bases and J by 4 bases, 11 bases remained unmatched. The CDR3 is CASSHPGQGAGSTGELFF. CDR3 nucleotide sequence: TGTGCCAGCAGCCATCCGGGACAGGGGGCGGGTAGCACCGGGGAGCTGTTTTTT.

The chain is built from TRBV7-9 and TRBJ1-1; possible D gene TRBD1, 5 bases. The germline gives CDR1 SEHNR, CDR2 FQNEAQ (reference sequence). V gave up 5 bases and J gave up 2 bases, with 9 bases separating them. The CDR3 runs to 13 residues. The CDR3 DNA reads TGTGCCAGCAGCCGGGACGGCAACACTGAAGCTTTCTTT. Protein sequence: CASSRDGNTEAFF.

The gene calls are TRBV7-3 and TRBJ1-5; D unclear. Germline lookup yields CDR1 SGHTA and CDR2 FQGTGA. Trimming took off 5 bases at V and 0 bases at J, with 14 bases between the two ends. The CDR3 covers 16 residues. The CDR3 spells CASSPHGVFSNQPQHF. For the CDR3, the DNA is TGTGCCAGCAGCCCTCATGGGGTCTTTAGCAATCAGCCCCAGCATTTT.

V gene TRBV27 combines with J gene TRBJ2-1; TRBD2 is a possible D gene (7 bases). The CDR3 runs to 17 residues. The germline gives CDR1 MNHEY, CDR2 SMNVEV (reference sequence). V was pared by 4 bases and J by 4 bases, with 20 bases between. The DNA of the CDR3 is TGTGCCAGCAGTTCCTCAGGCGGGGGCCCACTATACAATGAGCAGTTCTTC. This encodes CASSSSGGGPLYNEQFF.

V and J are TRBV5-6 and TRBJ1-1, with D unclear. The V and J ends lost 3 bases and 7 bases respectively, with 19 bases between them. Germline CDR1 SGHDT, CDR2 YYEEEE. The CDR3 has 15 residues. CDR3 region: CASSSTSEKPNEAFF. In nucleotides, the CDR3 is TGTGCCAGCAGCTCAACATCTGAGAAGCCAAATGAAGCTTTCTTT.

V usage is TRBV2 and J usage is TRBJ2-3; 7 positions match TRBD2. Germline loops: CDR1 SNHLY, CDR2 FYNNEI. The CDR3 contains 15 residues. V was clipped by 6 bases and J by 5 bases; unmatched bases: 11. The CDR3 sequence is CASRVLADPKDTQYF. For the CDR3, the DNA is TGTGCCAGCAGAGTTCTAGCGGACCCCAAAGATACGCAGTATTTT.

This clone has a handful of counts. This chain links TRBV5-5 with TRBJ2-7, with 11 bases identical to TRBD2. Germline CDR1 SGHKS, CDR2 YYEKEE (reference sequence). The CDR3 covers 15 residues. V shed 0 bases, J shed 4 bases, and the junction held 3 bases outside the gene matches. CDR3 residues: CASSLGLAGRYEQYF. CDR3 coding DNA: TGTGCCAGCAGCTTGGGACTAGCGGGGAGGTACGAGCAGTACTTC.

This clone was detected once. The chain is built from TRBV13 and TRBJ2-1; 7 bases match TRBD2. The trim removed 10 bases at V and 1 base at J, leaving 7 bases unmatched. The CDR3 has 14 amino acids. Per germline, CDR1 PRHDT and CDR2 FYEKMQ (reference sequence). CDR3 DNA sequence: TGTGCCACCACCGGGGGGTTTTCCTACAATGAGCAGTTCTTC. Protein sequence: CATTGGFSYNEQFF.

The rearrangement joins TRBV5-4 to TRBJ1-6, with a weak D call TRBD1 (6 bases). CDR3 size: 15 residues. Germline lookup yields CDR1 SGHNT and CDR2 YYREEE (reference sequence). The ends were cut back, 4 bases at V and 8 bases at J, with 16 bases in the middle. CDR3 protein: CASSLKTRGHSPLHF. The CDR3 bases are TGTGCCAGCAGCCTGAAGACCAGGGGCCATTCACCCCTCCACTTT.

This clone was recorded only once. This chain links TRBV4-3 with TRBJ2-3; D is undetermined. The CDR3 spans 14 residues. Germline CDR1 and CDR2: LGHNA and YSLEER. V dropped 0 bases and J dropped 4 bases, with 8 bases sitting between them. The CDR3 DNA follows: TGCGCCAGCAGCCAAGATCGACCTTCAGATACGCAGTATTTT. Translation gives CASSQDRPSDTQYF.

The CDR3 DNA reads TGTGCCAGCAGCCCCCCTTCCGGACAGGGGACACGGTTCTCTGGAAACACCATATATTTT. The encoded protein is CASSPPSGQGTRFSGNTIYF. This chain links TRBV7-8 with TRBJ1-3, with 9 bases matching TRBD1. Trimming removed 5 bases from V and 0 bases from J; junction bases left unmatched: 17. The germline gives CDR1 SGHVS, CDR2 FQNEAQ. This CDR3 is built from 20 residues.

A few counts support this clone. The chain uses TRBV7-3 and TRBJ2-1; the D gene is possibly TRBD2 (6 bases). V gave up 5 bases and J gave up 0 bases, with 20 bases separating them. The CDR3 loop spans 18 amino acids. The germline gives CDR1 SGHTA, CDR2 FQGTGA. The CDR3 DNA follows: TGTGCCAGCAGCCCGGGGCGGGGTGCAATTAGCTCCTACAATGAGCAGTTCTTC. Translating it yields CASSPGRGAISSYNEQFF.

The chain is built from TRBV9 and TRBJ2-7; D may be TRBD1 (6 bases). The V gene's germline CDR1 is SGDLS and CDR2 YYNGEE. The V and J ends lost 4 bases and 2 bases respectively, with 13 bases between them. CDR3 length: 14 residues. CDR3 protein: CASSPYGTPYEQYF. The CDR3 region has the DNA TGTGCCAGCAGCCCATACGGGACACCCTACGAGCAGTACTTC.